This T cell receptor beta chain came from a study of breast tumors, draining lymph nodes, adjacent tissues. Study-level findings and limits: Compared with basal-like, luminal-like tumors shared significantly more repertoire with nontumor tissue. Compared with lymph nodes, tumors were less diverse; compared with nontumor tissue, more.

Germline V lookup: CDR1 LGHDT, CDR2 YNNKEL (reference sequence). The CDR3 is 13 amino acids. Deletions cut 5 bases from V and 0 bases from J, with 7 bases between. TCRdb re-analysed the multiplex PCR reads in MiXCR, keeping a single row per CDR3 protein. The sample shows 130,000 or so distinct CDR3 sequences, around a third of them seen only once. Concerning this clonotype: The target antigen is unknown.

Breast cancer patients provided tissue from their axillary draining lymph nodes. This TCR came from a female donor with breast cancer. Some clones in this sample may be carry-over from other donors' samples. Source material: axillary lymph node tissue. The chain combines TRBV3-1 with TRBJ1-1; D is undetermined. Written as DNA, the CDR3 is TGTGCCAGCAGCGATTTAGTGAACACTGAAGCTTTCTTT. Its translation: CASSDLVNTEAFF.